Listed below are T cell receptor beta chains from one sample, sequenced in a study of blood T cell repertoires in COVID-19. Here immunoSEQ multiplex PCR was the method, and the copy in TCRdb shows in-frame clones only, minus some. The table shows under 200,000 clones, with 70% to 90% occurring only once. The sequenced sample was PBMCs or T cells enriched from blood (not recorded which). These receptor sequences come from a woman aged 18-29 years who had recovered from COVID-19. CDR3s include the opening cysteine and the closing phenylalanine or tryptophan. D genes are given only for firm matches.

V: TRBV7-8
J: TRBJ2-3
D: .
CDR3: CASSSDTRADTQYF

V: TRBV5-4
J: TRBJ2-7
D: TRBD2
CDR3: CASSFRTSGSYEQYF

V: TRBV5-4
J: TRBJ2-7
D: TRBD2
CDR3: CASSLELAGGEQYF

V: TRBV6-2/TRBV6-3
J: TRBJ2-2
D: .
CDR3: CASSLAGTNTGELFF

V: TRBV6-1
J: TRBJ2-4
D: .
CDR3: CASSEAPGYIAKNIQYF

V: TRBV5-1
J: TRBJ2-1
D: TRBD2
CDR3: CASRTLAGGPDEQFF

V: TRBV24-1
J: TRBJ2-2
D: TRBD1
CDR3: CATSDRDRVNTGELFF

V: TRBV19
J: TRBJ1-2
D: TRBD1
CDR3: CASSIRDRWNYGYTF

V: TRBV6-5
J: TRBJ2-7
D: .
CDR3: CASSYARGRGEQYF

V: TRBV18
J: TRBJ2-7
D: TRBD2
CDR3: CASSLEGLVENEQYF

V: TRBV4-3
J: TRBJ2-7
D: TRBD2
CDR3: CASSQDHAGAGYEQYF

V: TRBV6-5
J: TRBJ2-7
D: TRBD1
CDR3: CASSYSDRVEYF

V: TRBV28
J: TRBJ1-5
D: TRBD1
CDR3: CASTGTQGLRNQPQHF